The source of this T cell receptor (beta chain) is a study of T-cell memory formation after mild COVID-19. TCRdb analysed the 5' RACE reads with MiXCR anew, one entry per CDR3 protein. The sample yields about 120,000 distinct CDR3 sequences, about 16% seen once. Ten or more counts support this clonotype. CDR3 size: 16 residues. CDR1 is SGHTA, CDR2 FQGNSA, per germline. Trimming stripped 5 bases from V and 4 bases from J, with 15 bases between. This chain uses TRBV7-2 with TRBJ1-6; D not certain. Material for sequencing was PBMCs or a T cell subset sorted from them (not recorded which). The clonotype originates from an adult woman who had mild COVID-19 (a few samples of this study predate the infection). Cell type and time point are not known. CDR3 DNA: TGTGCCAGCAGCCTGGAGTACAACAGATATAATTCACCCCTCCACTTT. This sequence encodes CASSLEYNRYNSPLHF.